Listed below are T cell receptor beta chains from one sample, sequenced in a study of beta chain features in type 1 diabetes. The table came from immunoSEQ multiplex PCR; TCRdb's copy has only in-frame clones and leaves some out. The table lists about 350,000 clones, 20% of them singletons. Sequences were obtained from naive CD4+ T cells from blood. Source of these receptors: a young woman in good health. The CDR3 runs from the conserved cysteine through the conserved F or W. A D gene is named only where the DNA matches it firmly. Clone size is stated in some rows and not others, as once, few, many or a class when expanded.

size | J | D | V | DNA | CDR3
- | TRBJ1-4 | TRBD1 | TRBV30 | TGTGCCTGGGGAGGATCGGGACAGGTTGAAAAACTGTTTTTT | CAWGGSGQVEKLFF
- | TRBJ1-1 | TRBD1 | TRBV5-4 | TGTGCCAGCAGCCCCCGGACAGGGGAGTCCACTGAAGCTTTCTTT | CASSPRTGESTEAFF
few | TRBJ2-1 | - | TRBV7-8 | TGTGCCAGCAGCCGCCAGAACCCTAGCATCCATGAGCAGTTCTTC | CASSRQNPSIHEQFF
- | TRBJ1-5 | - | TRBV5-1 | TGCGCCAGCAGCTTGGGGCTGAATCAGCCCCAGCATTTT | CASSLGLNQPQHF
- | TRBJ2-3 | TRBD2 | TRBV4-1 | TGCGCCAGCAGCCAAGAGAATAGCGGGGATACGCAGTATTTT | CASSQENSGDTQYF
- | TRBJ1-4 | - | TRBV6-5 | TGTGCCAGCAGTCCCCGGGGGGTCAATGAAAAACTGTTTTTT | CASSPRGVNEKLFF
- | TRBJ2-7 | - | TRBV5-6 | TGTGCCAGCGCCATTGGGGCTCGCGAGCAGTACTTC | CASAIGAREQYF
- | TRBJ2-5 | TRBD1 | TRBV5-1 | TGCGCCAGCAGCTTGGCCGGACAGGTCGAAGAGACCCAGTACTTC | CASSLAGQVEETQYF
- | TRBJ1-1 | TRBD1 | TRBV10-3 | TGTGCCATCAGAGACGACAGGGTCACTGAAGCTTTCTTT | CAIRDDRVTEAFF
- | TRBJ2-1 | TRBD1 | TRBV5-6 | TGTGCCAGCAGGGAGCGACAGGGGCTGGTCAATGAGCAGTTCTTC | CASRERQGLVNEQFF
- | TRBJ1-1 | - | TRBV9 | TGTGCCAGCTCTAGGGGCGACCGAAAAACTGAAGCTTTCTTT | CASSRGDRKTEAFF
few | TRBJ2-1 | TRBD2 | TRBV9 | TGTGCCAGCAGCGTCTTGGCTAGCGGTTACAATGAGCAGTTCTTC | CASSVLASGYNEQFF
- | TRBJ1-1 | - | TRBV7-8 | TGTGCCAGCAGCTTAGTCCCTGGCGGGGAGGGTCGTTACACTGAAGCTTTCTTT | CASSLVPGGEGRYTEAFF
- | TRBJ2-1 | TRBD2 | TRBV9 | TGTGCCAGCAGCGTAGGTGGCGGGAGTCAGAATGAGCAGTTCTTC | CASSVGGGSQNEQFF
- | TRBJ2-1 | - | TRBV5-1 | TGCGCCAGCAACCGGGACAACTACAATGAGCAGTTCTTC | CASNRDNYNEQFF
few | TRBJ2-1 | TRBD1 | TRBV2 | TGTGCCGGACATCAGGGGGTAGGGGAGCAGTTCTTC | CAGHQGVGEQFF
few | TRBJ1-2 | - | TRBV28 | TGTGCCAGCAGTTTAGGGCAGGGTAGAGGTGGCTACACCTTC | CASSLGQGRGGYTF
- | TRBJ1-1 | TRBD1 | TRBV30 | TGTGCCTGGAGTAGACAGGGGTTCCACACTGAAGCTTTCTTT | CAWSRQGFHTEAFF
- | TRBJ1-2 | - | TRBV2 | TGTGCCAGCGCTACAGGGCTAAGTGGCTACACCTTC | CASATGLSGYTF
few | TRBJ1-2 | - | TRBV7-2 | TGTGCCAGCAGCTTAGTGGGGGGGCAGGGTGGCTATGGCTACACCTTC | CASSLVGGQGGYGYTF
once | TRBJ1-2 | - | TRBV7-8 | TGTGCCAGCAGCTTAGAAGGGAGAGGTGGCTACACCTTC | CASSLEGRGGYTF
few | TRBJ1-6 | - | TRBV5-1 | TGCGCCAGCAGCTTGGAGGGAGGAAGGAATTCACCCCTCCACTTT | CASSLEGGRNSPLHF
- | TRBJ2-5 | - | TRBV6-1 | TGTGCCAGCAGTGAGGGTAGCGCAGAGACCCAGTACTTC | CASSEGSAETQYF
few | TRBJ2-5 | TRBD1 | TRBV7-2 | TGTGCCAGCAGCCTTCAGGGGGCCGGAGAGACCCAGTACTTC | CASSLQGAGETQYF
few | TRBJ1-6 | - | TRBV30 | TGTGCCTGGATGTTGTCAGGGCGGAGCTCCTATAATTCACCCCTCCACTTT | CAWMLSGRSSYNSPLHF
- | TRBJ2-2 | TRBD2 | TRBV2 | TGTGCCAGCAGTGTGTCAAGCGGGGGGAACACCGGGGAGCTGTTTTTT | CASSVSSGGNTGELFF
- | TRBJ2-7 | - | TRBV5-1 | TGCGCCAGCAGCTTGGTCCCAGGGGCGACGTACGAGCAGTACTTC | CASSLVPGATYEQYF
few | TRBJ2-3 | - | TRBV29-1 | TGCAGCGTCCAAGGGGGCACAGATACGCAGTATTTT | CSVQGGTDTQYF
few | TRBJ2-1 | TRBD2 | TRBV7-6 | TGTGCCAGCAGTTCCCTAGCGGGAACTGCCTCCTACAATGAGCAGTTCTTC | CASSSLAGTASYNEQFF
- | TRBJ2-3 | - | TRBV5-6 | TGTGCCAGCAGCTTGGCTTCAGGGGCAGATACGCAGTATTTT | CASSLASGADTQYF
- | TRBJ2-3 | - | TRBV7-2 | TGTGCCAGCACCTCGAATAGCGTGGTAGATACGCAGTATTTT | CASTSNSVVDTQYF
few | TRBJ2-5 | - | TRBV5-6 | TGTGCCAGCAGCTCGGATGGGGGGGCCGGGGCGACCCAGTACTTC | CASSSDGGAGATQYF
- | TRBJ2-4 | TRBD2 | TRBV30 | TGTGCCTGGAGTAAGAGACTAGCGGGAATAAACATTCAGTACTTC | CAWSKRLAGINIQYF
few | TRBJ2-2 | TRBD1 | TRBV5-1 | TGCGCCAGCAGCCCGGGACAGCCTAGCGGGGAGCTGTTTTTT | CASSPGQPSGELFF
few | TRBJ2-3 | TRBD2 | TRBV5-1 | TGCGCCAGCAGCCCGGGGGGACTAGCGGGCACAGATACGCAGTATTTT | CASSPGGLAGTDTQYF
- | TRBJ2-5 | TRBD1 | TRBV11-2 | TGTGCCAGCACCCTAACAGGGGTGGAGACCCAGTACTTC | CASTLTGVETQYF
- | TRBJ2-7 | TRBD2 | TRBV6-5 | TGTGCCAGCAGTTACTCAACTAGCGGGGGTTGGGAGCAGTACTTC | CASSYSTSGGWEQYF
- | TRBJ2-1 | TRBD2 | TRBV19 | TGTGCCAGTAGTAGCGGGAGGGCCGATGAGCAGTTCTTC | CASSSGRADEQFF
- | TRBJ1-2 | TRBD1 | TRBV7-2 | TGTGCCAGCAGCCCCCAGGGGGTAGGGAACTATGGCTACACCTTC | CASSPQGVGNYGYTF
- | TRBJ2-1 | TRBD2 | TRBV25-1 | TGTGCCAGCAGTGACGGGGGGAGGCTCTACAATGAGCAGTTCTTC | CASSDGGRLYNEQFF
few | TRBJ2-7 | TRBD1 | TRBV5-1 | TGCGCCAGCAGCTTGGGGGACAGGGGCTACGAGCAGTACTTC | CASSLGDRGYEQYF
few | TRBJ2-7 | TRBD1 | TRBV29-1 | TGCAGCGTTGCAAGGACAGGTTCCTACGAGCAGTACTTC | CSVARTGSYEQYF
- | TRBJ1-1 | - | TRBV15 | TGTGCCACCAAGGGGGAAGGGCTATCTTTCTTT | CATKGEGLSFF
few | TRBJ1-6 | TRBD1 | TRBV30 | TGTGCCTGGAGTTCGGACAGGCAGCGACAGTTT | CAWSSDRQRQF
- | TRBJ2-7 | - | TRBV5-1 | TGCGCCAGCAGCTTTACAGGTGGCCCTAGCGAGCAGTACTTC | CASSFTGGPSEQYF
- | TRBJ2-3 | TRBD2 | TRBV29-1 | TGCAGCGTTGAATTAGTAGCGGGAGCGGTAGATACGCAGTATTTT | CSVELVAGAVDTQYF
- | TRBJ2-1 | TRBD2 | TRBV7-9 | TGTGCCAGCAGCCCGAGGACTAGAAGAGAGGGGTATGAGCAGTTCTTC | CASSPRTRREGYEQFF
- | TRBJ1-5 | - | TRBV6-5 | TGTGCCAGCAGTACACAGGGTAGGCAGCCCCAGCATTTT | CASSTQGRQPQHF
- | TRBJ2-7 | - | TRBV7-2 | TGTGCCAGCAGCACGGGGGGGACAGGGCGGTACGAGCAGTACTTC | CASSTGGTGRYEQYF
few | TRBJ2-3 | TRBD2 | TRBV7-8 | TGTGCCAGCAGCCTGCGGATAGCGGGGGGGCAAGATACGCAGTATTTT | CASSLRIAGGQDTQYF
few | TRBJ2-3 | TRBD2 | TRBV7-3 | TGTGCCAGCAGCTCCCTCGGGGGGGACACAGATACGCAGTATTTT | CASSSLGGDTDTQYF